This T cell receptor beta chain was retrieved from a study of cytomegalovirus exposure and HLA in healthy donors. Study overall: There were 65 million to 85 million unique TCRs (from HLA-typed donors) in an early data release. Study-level points and caveats: Researchers reported that three CMV-associated chains were confirmed in vitro as CMV antigen-specific.

Vbeta (60) and Jbeta (13) primers were used in the PCR. Here immunoSEQ multiplex PCR was the method, and the copy in TCRdb shows in-frame clones only, minus some. The sample lists roughly 180,000 clones, less than 85% occurring once. Trimming removed 0 bases from V and 7 bases from J; junction bases left unmatched: 10. Germline CDR1 is SGDLS and CDR2 is YYNGEE. CDR3 size: 17 residues. On this clone itself: Its specificity is not known.

This clonotype originated in a male donor in good health and CMV-seronegative. The sequenced material came from PBMCs. This chain connects TRBV9 to TRBJ1-6; 7 positions match TRBD1. CDR3 residues: CASSVAGDRDNNSPLHF. Written as DNA, the CDR3 is TGTGCCAGCAGCGTAGCTGGGGACAGAGATAACAATTCACCCCTCCACTTT.